This TCR beta chain was profiled in a study of PD-L1 blockade in urothelial cancer (TCRdb year 2017). Concerning the study at large: Every patient began therapy in 2014 and was given atezolizumab 1,200 mg intravenously every 3 weeks. Durable clinical benefit was achieved by nine patients and was not achieved by 20 patients. Pretreatment blood TCR-seq was available for about 27 patients, at least one posttreatment blood collection was obtained for about 25 patients, and tumor TCR-seq was available for about 25 patients. The study, an exploratory multi-omic analysis, examined somatic, immune and clinical correlates of response to PD-L1 blockade with atezolizumab in urothelial cancer. Pretreatment tumor samples, along with matched peripheral blood serially collected before and after atezolizumab treatment, were subjected to TCR sequencing. Blood samples were analyzed 3 weeks after the start of treatment (second dose) and 6 weeks after the start of treatment. Blood samples gave median yields of approximately 130,000 T cells and 82,636 unique TCRs, along with a median clonality of approximately 0.08. Durable clinical benefit was defined as progression-free survival longer than 6 months, and TCR features were also tested against progression-free and overall survival. In the same patients, whole exome sequencing and RNA sequencing of pretreatment tumors were performed in addition to TCR sequencing. About 90% of the roughly 30 patients were identified as males with urothelial cancer of bladder origin, and a prior smoking history was reported by 18 of 29 patients. Patients had an ECOG performance status of 0 or 1 and had received between 0 and 3 prior chemotherapy regimens.

General conclusions and limits of the study: A pretreatment peripheral blood TCR clonality below the median was linked to improved progression-free and overall survival. Because the sample size was small (n ≈ 27) and many of the analyses were exploratory, the results are meant to be hypothesis-generating. Patients with durable benefit showed greater expansion of tumor-associated TCR clones in peripheral blood 3 weeks after starting treatment (n = 22, p = 0.022).

Each PCR received spiked-in synthetic TCR analog templates so that absolute template abundance could be estimated from read counts. The immunoSEQ assay used bias-controlled V and J gene primers to amplify TCRbeta CDR3 regions from genomic DNA. Sequencing of rearranged TCRbeta segments was done at approximately 20X coverage. Regarding the original processing steps: Clustering was used to correct sequencing errors, and CDR3s were annotated against IMGT so that V, D and J genes could be assigned. Downstream analyses used only productive TCRbeta rearrangements and left out out-of-frame or stop-codon sequences. To compute clonality, Shannon entropy was normalized by the log of the number of unique productive sequences and then subtracted from one. Clones differing between time points or between blood and tumor were identified using Fisher's exact test with Benjamini-Hochberg correction, with an adjusted p below 0.01 applied as the threshold. TCRdb stores this immuneACCESS table with in-frame sequences only. Part of the clones is absent; in the studies checked, under half of the shortfall reflects unresolved V genes, and no reason is known for the rest. The V and J calls and clone size were taken over from that table, and D and trimming were inferred from the DNA. This sample gives about 88,000 clones in total; 90% of them show up just once. Of the sample, over 9% is held by the ten largest clones.

The cohort included 25 to 30 patients with locally advanced or metastatic urothelial carcinoma who were treated at Memorial Sloan Kettering on a trial protocol. Peripheral blood mononuclear cells were collected pretreatment and during treatment, with between 1 and 8 total time points per patient. The Qiagen DNeasy Blood extraction kit was used to purify genomic DNA from total PBMCs and from tumor samples. PBMCs were collected pretreatment and during treatment, and were isolated and stored as previously described. Details on this clone: This clone's antigen is unknown. No base quality information exists; no much larger clone differs at one position.

The cysteine opens and the phenylalanine closes a CDR3 of 15 amino acids. Only the CDR3 part of the read is kept: 45 bases, read in frame from the first base. Taken from the germline V gene, the CDR1 and CDR2 loops are SGHRS and YFSETQ. A distance of 13 bases separates the germline ends of V and J, which lose 4 bases and 2 bases respectively. Sample: PBMCs, taken around atezolizumab (anti-PD-L1) treatment. The chain is made from TRBV5-1 and TRBJ1-5; the D gene is perhaps TRBD1, from 5 matching bases. This clonotype originated in a man in his fifties or sixties with urothelial cancer. The nucleotide sequence reads as follows: TGCGCCAGCAGCCCCGAAGGGGATCGCAATCAGCCCCAGCATTTT. Its translation reads: CASSPEGDRNQPQHF.